The following is a T cell receptor beta chain sequence with its context. Sequenced by immunoSEQ multiplex PCR; TCRdb stores in-frame clones only, minus some. The table lists around 40,000 clones, approximately 80% of them singletons. Systemic immunosuppression or autoimmune disease history was grounds to exclude patients. The timepoints at which blood was sampled were baseline, cycle 4 day 1, and cycle 7 day 1. The sample belongs to a study of OX40 agonist ivuxolimab in advanced cancers. The V segment lost 0 bases and the J segment 4 bases; nucleotides outside the gene matches: 2. The CDR3 consists of 14 residues. Germline CDR1 reads SGHRS; CDR2 reads YFSETQ.

The receptor was derived from an adult with an advanced solid tumor such as melanoma, head and neck, liver or kidney cancer. Sequencing used CD4+ or CD8+ T cells sorted from blood, obtained in a trial of the OX40 agonist ivuxolimab. The chain carries TRBV5-1 and TRBJ1-2, with 8 bases fitting TRBD1. CDR3 coding DNA: TGCGCCAGCAGCTTGGGGGACAGGCTCTATGGCTACACCTTC. Its translation is CASSLGDRLYGYTF.